This entry lists 25 T cell receptor beta chains sequenced from one sample in a study of blood T cell repertoires in COVID-19. This table comes from immunoSEQ multiplex PCR, and its TCRdb copy is limited to in-frame clones, with some not included. The repertoire includes about 160,000 clones, roughly 90% of them detected once, and around 0.53% sits in the top ten. Sequencing was performed on peripheral blood. The receptors were gathered from a man in his fifties with acute or convalescent COVID-19.

J is TRBJ1-3 and V is TRBV7-9, with 7 positions matching TRBD1. Germline V gene lookup returns CDR1 SEHNR and CDR2 FQNEAQ (reference sequence). The CDR3 spans 17 residues. The V segment lost 4 bases and the J segment 0 bases; nucleotides outside the gene matches: 9. The CDR3 reads CASSSRQGVSSGNTIYF. The CDR3 nucleotides are TGTGCCAGCAGCTCCCGACAGGGCGTTAGCTCTGGAAACACCATATATTTT.

As concerns this clone: Compared with germline, one end of the junction differs, possibly owing to a read error. The rearrangement uses TRBV7-7 and TRBJ1-2, with 10 positions matching TRBD1. This CDR3 spans 15 amino acids. Looked up from germline, CDR1 is SSHAT and CDR2 is FNYEAQ (reference sequence). In DNA, the CDR3 is TGTGCTAGCAGCTTAGCGTCAGGACAGGGGGATGGCTACACCTTC. Its translation is CASSLASGQGDGYTF.

V usage is TRBV4-3 and J usage is TRBJ1-4; 8 nucleotides agree with TRBD1. V gave up 4 bases and J gave up 1 base; unmatched junction bases: 2. The CDR3 sequence is 15 residues long. CDR1 LGHNA and CDR2 YSLEER come from the germline V gene. The CDR3 nucleotides read TGCGCCAGCAGCCTTACAGGGGGAACTAATGAAAAACTGTTTTTT. Protein sequence: CASSLTGGTNEKLFF.

CDR3: CASTVNVGGHNSPLHF. DNA for the CDR3: TGTGCCAGCACCGTGAATGTGGGGGGACATAATTCACCCCTCCACTTT. The genes are TRBV2 and TRBJ1-6; D may be TRBD1 (5 bases). The CDR3 loop spans 16 amino acids. Germline V gene data show CDR1 as SNHLY and CDR2 as FYNNEI. Deletions cut 7 bases from V and 5 bases from J, with 18 bases between.

In its sample, this clone was seen a few times. The chain is built from TRBV5-1 and TRBJ2-5; D call uncertain. The CDR3 contains 14 residues. Germline CDR1 reads SGHRS; CDR2 reads YFSETQ. Trimming pared 0 bases from V and 1 base from J, leaving 7 bases between. The CDR3 sequence: CASSLEQTQETQYF. The CDR3 DNA sequence: TGCGCCAGCAGCTTGGAACAGACCCAAGAGACCCAGTACTTC.

This clone was seen a single time. An end of the junction does not agree with germline; a read error may underlie this. The rearrangement uses TRBV15 and TRBJ2-2; the match to TRBD2 covers 9 bases. This CDR3 has 17 amino acids. From germline, CDR1 is LNHNV and CDR2 YYDKDF (reference sequence). The CDR3, as DNA: TGTCCCACCAGCAGAGCGCGGGGGGGGCGGGACACCGGGGAGCTGTTTTTT. It yields the protein CPTSRARGGRDTGELFF.

This chain uses TRBV7-3 with TRBJ2-1, with TRBD2 matching 7 bases. In germline, CDR1 is SGHTA, CDR2 FQGTGA. V gave up 6 bases and J gave up 8 bases; unmatched junction bases: 13. There are 15 residues in the CDR3. CDR3 DNA: TGTGCCAGCAGTTCCACAGTGGGGGGGTTGTATGAGCAGTTCTTC. The encoded protein is CASSSTVGGLYEQFF.

The chain combines TRBV5-1 with TRBJ2-1; 11 bases match TRBD1. V was clipped by 3 bases and J by 3 bases; unmatched bases: 17. CDR1 and CDR2 (germline): SGHRS, YFSETQ. This CDR3 spans 20 amino acids. CDR3 coding DNA: TGCGCCAGCAGCTCCCTACTCGGGACAGGGGGGATCGGAGTCTACAATGAGCAGTTCTTC. The encoded protein is CASSSLLGTGGIGVYNEQFF. The complete variable domain, with remaining parts taken from reference TRBV5-1 and TRBJ2-1, reads KAGVTQTPRYLIKTRGQQVTLSCSPISGHRSVSWYQQTPGQGLQFLFEYFSETQRNKGNFPGRFSGRQFSNSRSEMNVSTLELGDSALYLCASSSLLGTGGIGVYNEQFFGPGTRLTVL.

The J gene is TRBJ2-2, the V gene TRBV4-2; D might be TRBD2 (6 bases). In germline, CDR1 is LGHNA, CDR2 YNFKEQ. Trimming stripped 2 bases from V and 0 bases from J, with 16 bases between. The CDR3 runs to 18 residues. CDR3: CASSQRRDSRSNTGELFF. CDR3 nucleotides: TGTGCCAGCAGCCAACGCCGGGACTCCCGGTCGAACACCGGGGAGCTGTTTTTT.

This chain uses TRBV19 with TRBJ1-6; no clear D gene. The V end was cut by 6 bases, the J end by 7 bases, with 7 bases between. Germline V CDR1 and CDR2: LNHDA, SQIVND (reference sequence). The CDR3 runs to 12 residues. DNA of the CDR3: TGTGCCAGTAGGGAGCCGAATTCACCCCTCCACTTT. This sequence encodes CASREPNSPLHF.

This chain connects TRBV27 to TRBJ1-1; tentatively, D is TRBD1 (5 bases). The length of the CDR3 is 15 residues. With 6 bases removed from V and 0 bases from J, the gap between germline ends came to 14 bases. Germline lookup yields CDR1 MNHEY and CDR2 SMNVEV (reference sequence). This CDR3 is CASSPWGVLNTEAFF. For the CDR3, the DNA is TGTGCCAGCAGCCCCTGGGGGGTATTGAACACTGAAGCTTTCTTT.

The chain is built from TRBV10-3 and TRBJ2-3, with 7 bases matching TRBD1. The CDR3 covers 15 residues. J was trimmed by 1 base and V by 7 bases; bases with no gene match: 8. CDR1 ENHRY and CDR2 SYGVKD come from the germline V gene. The CDR3 spells CAINPTGSGTDTQYF. In nucleotides, the CDR3 is TGTGCCATCAACCCGACAGGGTCGGGCACAGATACGCAGTATTTT.

This chain links TRBV9 with TRBJ1-1; D not resolved. The V end was cut by 4 bases, the J end by 4 bases, with 14 bases between. There are 14 residues in the CDR3. Germline values: CDR1 SGDLS, CDR2 YYNGEE. CDR3 bases: TGTGCCAGCAGCCCACGTCTAGGCGGCACTGAAGCTTTCTTT. This codes for CASSPRLGGTEAFF.

J is TRBJ1-2 and V is TRBV29-1; tentative D call: TRBD1 (6 bases). CDR3 length: 14 amino acids. Germline CDR1 reads SQVTM; CDR2 reads ANQGSEA. V lost 7 bases and J 7 bases, leaving 22 bases between the germline ends. The CDR3 here is CSAKEFYRESGYTF. The CDR3 DNA follows: TGCAGCGCCAAGGAGTTCTACAGGGAGTCTGGCTACACCTTC.

As DNA, the CDR3 is TGCGCCAGCAGCCGCAACGTCGGGGCCGGGGAGCTGTTTTTT. This encodes CASSRNVGAGELFF. This chain links TRBV4-1 with TRBJ2-2, with D maybe TRBD2 (5 bases). CDR1 is MGHRA, CDR2 YSYEKL, per germline. Trimming left V 4 bases short and J 6 bases short, with 12 bases between. The CDR3 has 14 amino acids.

V gene TRBV11-2 combines with J gene TRBJ2-1; 13 nucleotides align to TRBD2. Unmatched junction bases numbered 4, after V lost 5 bases and J lost 3 bases. This CDR3 is 16 amino acids long. Germline CDR1 is SGHAT and CDR2 is FQNNGV. In nucleotides, the CDR3 is TGTGCCAGCAGCACTAGCGGGGGGGCCTTCTACAATGAGCAGTTCTTC. It translates to CASSTSGGAFYNEQFF.

The rearrangement uses TRBV2 and TRBJ2-3, with D perhaps matching TRBD1 (6 bases). Trimming took 7 bases from V and 4 from J, leaving 18 bases between them. The CDR3 is made up of 15 amino acids. Germline lookup yields CDR1 SNHLY and CDR2 FYNNEI. The CDR3 here is CASNILGAWADTQYF. The CDR3 region has the DNA TGTGCCAGCAATATCCTGGGGGCGTGGGCAGATACGCAGTATTTT.

This chain uses TRBV28 with TRBJ2-2; D call uncertain. Per the germline V gene, CDR1 is MDHEN and CDR2 is SYDVKM. V was shortened by 2 bases and J by 13 bases, with 17 bases between the two germline ends. This CDR3 is 14 amino acids long. The CDR3 region is CASSLPDSPLGLFF. The CDR3 nucleotides are TGTGCCAGCAGTTTACCTGACTCCCCATTGGGGCTGTTTTTT.

The chain links TRBV6-6 to TRBJ2-2, with 8 nucleotides matching TRBD1. Trimming cost V 2 bases and J 3 bases; bases outside gene matches: 2. Germline CDR1 MNHNY, CDR2 SVGAGI (reference sequence). This CDR3 contains 15 residues. The chain's CDR3 is CASSYRDRYTGELFF. As DNA, the CDR3 is TGTGCCAGCAGTTACCGGGACAGGTACACCGGGGAGCTGTTTTTT.

The rearrangement joins TRBV10-1 to TRBJ1-2; 7 positions agree with TRBD1. In germline, CDR1 is WNHNN, CDR2 SYGVQD (reference sequence). The CDR3 is 15 residues long. V lost 7 bases, J lost 2 bases, and 10 bases stayed unmatched. The CDR3 is CASIKPMGQNYGYTF. CDR3 coding DNA: TGCGCCAGCATTAAACCTATGGGACAGAACTATGGCTACACCTTC.

This clone came up a few times. The CDR3 region is CATGGPGTGELFF. As DNA, the CDR3 is TGTGCCACAGGAGGGCCGGGCACCGGGGAGCTGTTTTTT. The rearrangement joins TRBV9 to TRBJ2-2; D may be TRBD2 (6 bases). V shed 9 bases and J shed 4 bases, with 13 bases lying between them. Per germline, CDR1 SGDLS and CDR2 YYNGEE. CDR3 length: 13 amino acids. Using reference TRBV9 and TRBJ2-2 for the parts outside the CDR3, the full variable domain is DSGVTQTPKHLITATGQRVTLRCSPRSGDLSVYWYQQSLDQGLQFLIQYYNGEERAKGNILERFSAQQFPDLHSELNLSSLELGDSALYFCATGGPGTGELFFGEGSRLTVL.

This sequence joins TRBV5-1 and TRBJ2-1; D possibly corresponds to TRBD2 (6 bases). The CDR3 sequence is 16 residues long. V lost 3 bases and J lost 0, with 13 bases in between. Germline assignment: CDR1 SGHRS and CDR2 YFSETQ. CDR3 region: CASSSLSGSSYNEQFF. The CDR3 coding sequence is TGCGCCAGCAGCTCCCTTAGCGGAAGCTCCTACAATGAGCAGTTCTTC.

The rearrangement joins TRBV7-2 to TRBJ1-5; 7 positions match TRBD1. The CDR3 length is 14 residues. The V and J ends lost 5 bases and 5 bases, in that order; junction bases with no gene match: 6. Per germline, CDR1 SGHTA and CDR2 FQGNSA. CDR3 sequence reads: CASSQGEWDQPQHF. In nucleotides, the CDR3 is TGTGCCAGCAGCCAGGGGGAATGGGATCAGCCCCAGCATTTT.

The chain uses TRBV7-6 and TRBJ2-3, with a possible D match to TRBD1 (6 bases). This CDR3 is built from 14 residues. The germline CDR1 and CDR2 sequences are SGHVS and FNYEAQ. V gave up 4 bases and J gave up 0 bases, with 8 bases separating them. CDR3 in DNA: TGTGCCAGCAGCTCGGACAGTAGCACAGATACGCAGTATTTT. It yields the protein CASSSDSSTDTQYF.

The CDR3 region has the DNA TGTGCCAGTAGTAGGCAGGAGGCCGGGGAGCTGTTTTTT. Its protein is CASSRQEAGELFF. This rearrangement joins TRBV19 to TRBJ2-2, with TRBD2 as a possible D gene (5 bases). Germline V CDR1 and CDR2: LNHDA, SQIVND (reference sequence). V lost 4 bases, J lost 6 bases, and 9 bases lay in between. The CDR3 contains 13 residues.